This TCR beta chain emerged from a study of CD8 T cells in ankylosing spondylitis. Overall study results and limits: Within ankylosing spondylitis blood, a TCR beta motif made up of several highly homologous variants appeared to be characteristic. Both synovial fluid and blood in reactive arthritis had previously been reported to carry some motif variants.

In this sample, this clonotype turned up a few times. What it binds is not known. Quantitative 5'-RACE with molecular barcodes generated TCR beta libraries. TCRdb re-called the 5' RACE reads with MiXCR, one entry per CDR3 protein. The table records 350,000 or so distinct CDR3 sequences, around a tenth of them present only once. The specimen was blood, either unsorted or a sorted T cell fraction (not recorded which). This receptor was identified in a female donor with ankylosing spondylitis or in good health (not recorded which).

This CDR3 reads CASSLTRQPNYGYTF. CDR3 in DNA: TGTGCCAGCAGTCTAACCCGACAGCCCAACTATGGCTACACCTTC. V is TRBV27 and J is TRBJ1-2, with a weak D call TRBD1 (5 bases). Germline CDR1 MNHEY, CDR2 SMNVEV (reference sequence). This CDR3 is built from 15 residues. Trimming took off 5 bases at V and 2 bases at J, with 15 bases between the two ends.